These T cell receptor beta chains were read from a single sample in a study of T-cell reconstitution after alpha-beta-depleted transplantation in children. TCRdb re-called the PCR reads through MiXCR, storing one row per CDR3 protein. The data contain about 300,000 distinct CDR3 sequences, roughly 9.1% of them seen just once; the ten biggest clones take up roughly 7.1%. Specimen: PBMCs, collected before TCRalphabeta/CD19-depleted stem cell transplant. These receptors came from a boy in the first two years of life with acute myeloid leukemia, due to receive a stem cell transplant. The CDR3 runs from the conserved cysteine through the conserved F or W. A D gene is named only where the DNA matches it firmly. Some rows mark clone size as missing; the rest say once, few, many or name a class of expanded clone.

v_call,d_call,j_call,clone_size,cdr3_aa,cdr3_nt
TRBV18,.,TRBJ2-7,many,CASSPGTFYEQYF,TGTGCCAGCTCACCTGGGACCTTCTACGAGCAGTACTTC
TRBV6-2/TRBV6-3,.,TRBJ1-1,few,CASGRALNTEAFF,TGTGCCAGCGGGAGGGCGCTGAACACTGAAGCTTTCTTT
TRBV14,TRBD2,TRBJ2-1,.,CASSQEPGLPSYNEQFF,TGTGCCAGCAGCCAAGAACCGGGACTACCTTCCTACAATGAGCAGTTCTTC
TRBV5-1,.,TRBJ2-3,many,CASSPSDRTDTQYF,TGCGCCAGCAGCCCATCGGACCGGACAGATACGCAGTATTTT
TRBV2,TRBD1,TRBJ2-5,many,CASSINRGWETQYF,TGTGCCAGCAGTATTAACAGGGGCTGGGAGACCCAGTACTTC
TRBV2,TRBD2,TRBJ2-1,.,CTSCLSGRGDEQFF,TGTACCAGCTGCCTTAGCGGGAGAGGGGATGAGCAGTTCTTC
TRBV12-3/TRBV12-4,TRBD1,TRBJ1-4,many,CASSWDRATNEKLFF,TGTGCCAGCAGTTGGGACAGGGCCACTAATGAAAAACTGTTTTTT
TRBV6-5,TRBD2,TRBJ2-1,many,CASSYPGLAGIHEQFF,TGTGCCAGCAGTTACCCCGGACTAGCAGGGATCCATGAGCAGTTCTTC
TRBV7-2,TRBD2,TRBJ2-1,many,CASSPSGVSYNEQFF,TGTGCCAGCAGCCCTAGCGGGGTCTCCTACAATGAGCAGTTCTTC
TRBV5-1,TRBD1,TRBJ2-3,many,CASSLAGGSDTQYF,TGCGCCAGCAGCTTGGCAGGGGGCTCAGATACGCAGTATTTT
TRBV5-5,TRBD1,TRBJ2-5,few,CVSSLGTGGPLETQYF,TGTGTCAGCAGCTTAGGGACAGGGGGACCCCTGGAGACCCAGTACTTC
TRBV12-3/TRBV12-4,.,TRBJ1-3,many,CASSFQDIPGDTIYF,TGTGCCAGCAGTTTCCAGGACATCCCAGGAGACACCATATATTTT
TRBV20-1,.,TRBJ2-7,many,CSARGANPYEQYF,TGCAGTGCTAGAGGGGCTAACCCCTACGAGCAGTACTTC
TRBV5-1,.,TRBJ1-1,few,CASSLLQVNTEAFF,TGCGCCAGCAGCTTACTCCAGGTGAACACTGAAGCTTTCTTT
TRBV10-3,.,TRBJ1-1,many,CAIRAAHTEAFF,TGTGCCATCAGGGCAGCCCACACTGAAGCTTTCTTT
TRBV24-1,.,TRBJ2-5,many,CATQPAPGEETQYF,TGTGCCACCCAACCGGCCCCCGGGGAAGAGACCCAGTACTTC
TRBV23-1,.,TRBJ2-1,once,CASSPYWGRDNERFF,TGCGCCAGCAGTCCTTATTGGGGGAGGGACAATGAGCGGTTCTTC
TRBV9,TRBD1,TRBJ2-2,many,CASSRTGATGELFF,TGTGCCAGCAGCCGAACAGGGGCCACCGGGGAGCTGTTTTTT
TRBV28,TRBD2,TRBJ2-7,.,CASSFQAGRADSDSYEQYF,TGTGCCAGCAGTTTTCAGGCCGGGAGGGCCGATAGCGACTCCTACGAGCAGTACTTC
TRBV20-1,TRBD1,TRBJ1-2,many,CSARDREGARAYGYTF,TGCAGTGCTAGAGATCGTGAGGGGGCGCGGGCCTATGGCTACACCTTC
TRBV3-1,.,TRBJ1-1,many,CASSQRYMNTEAFF,TGTGCCAGCAGCCAAAGATACATGAACACTGAAGCTTTCTTT
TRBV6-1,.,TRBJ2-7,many,CASSEESQVIYEQYF,TGTGCCAGCAGTGAAGAAAGTCAGGTAATCTACGAGCAGTACTTC
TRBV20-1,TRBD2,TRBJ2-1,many,CSARRVASGTKDNEQFF,TGCAGTGCTAGGCGGGTGGCTAGCGGGACTAAGGACAATGAGCAGTTCTTC
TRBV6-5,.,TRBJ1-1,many,CASSPRGRNTEAFF,TGTGCCAGCAGCCCACGGGGCAGGAACACTGAAGCTTTCTTT
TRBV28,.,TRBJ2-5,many,CASSFLRAVETQYF,TGTGCCAGCAGTTTTTTGCGGGCCGTGGAGACCCAGTACTTC
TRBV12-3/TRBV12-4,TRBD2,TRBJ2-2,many,CASSSPGGWGAGELFF,TGTGCCAGCAGTTCCCCGGGGGGGTGGGGGGCCGGGGAGCTGTTTTTT
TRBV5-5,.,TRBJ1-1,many,CASSLPGHTEAFF,TGTGCCAGCAGCTTGCCCGGGCACACTGAAGCTTTCTTT
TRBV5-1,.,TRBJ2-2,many,CASSLAQRGDTGELFF,TGCGCCAGCAGCTTGGCCCAAAGGGGGGACACCGGGGAGCTGTTTTTT
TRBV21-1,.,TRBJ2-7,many,CASSKSRDASSYEQYF,TGTGCCAGCAGCAAAAGCCGGGACGCGAGCTCCTACGAGCAGTACTTC
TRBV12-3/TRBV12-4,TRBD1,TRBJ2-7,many,CASSLTKWGTARYEQYF,TGTGCCAGCAGTTTAACCAAGTGGGGGACAGCGCGCTACGAGCAGTACTTC
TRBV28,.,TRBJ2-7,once,CASSTSGTQGYF,TGTGCCAGCAGTACATCCGGGACTCAGGGGTACTTC
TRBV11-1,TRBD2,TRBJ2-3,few,CASSLGLAGGPERSTDTQYF,TGTGCCAGCAGCTTAGGACTAGCGGGGGGGCCTGAAAGAAGCACAGATACGCAGTATTTT
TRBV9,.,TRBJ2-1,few,CASSDRDSRTRWEVNSYNEQFF,TGTGCCAGCAGCGACCGAGACAGTCGGACCCGGTGGGAGGTGAACTCCTACAATGAGCAGTTCTTC
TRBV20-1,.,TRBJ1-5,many,CSASYLSRDSNQPQHF,TGCAGTGCTAGTTACCTTTCCAGGGATAGCAATCAGCCCCAGCATTTT
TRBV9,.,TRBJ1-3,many,CASSVAGQGSGNTIYF,TGTGCCAGCAGCGTAGCAGGCCAAGGCTCTGGAAACACCATATATTTT
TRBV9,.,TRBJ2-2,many,CASTKSGTNTGELFF,TGTGCCAGCACCAAGTCGGGGACTAACACCGGGGAGCTGTTTTTT
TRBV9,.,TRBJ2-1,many,CASSGRNRHEQFF,TGTGCCAGCAGCGGGCGGAACCGACATGAGCAGTTCTTC
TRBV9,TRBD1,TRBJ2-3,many,CASSVVGQGTDTQYF,TGTGCCAGCAGCGTAGTGGGACAGGGCACAGATACGCAGTATTTT
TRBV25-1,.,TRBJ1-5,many,CASSELGDSNQPQHF,TGTGCCAGCAGTGAATTAGGGGATAGCAATCAGCCCCAGCATTTT
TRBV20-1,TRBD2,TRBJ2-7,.,CSARVAGVGYEQYF,TGCAGTGCTAGAGTAGCGGGAGTAGGCTACGAGCAGTACTTC
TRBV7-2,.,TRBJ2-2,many,CASSLLGIDTGELFF,TGTGCCAGCAGCTTACTAGGGATAGACACCGGGGAGCTGTTTTTT
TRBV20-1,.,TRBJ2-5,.,CSASPQGLPEETQYF,TGCAGTGCTAGCCCGCAAGGACTACCCGAAGAGACCCAGTACTTC
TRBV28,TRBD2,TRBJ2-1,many,CASSPIAGVRGLNSYNEQFF,TGTGCCAGCAGTCCGATAGCGGGAGTGAGGGGTTTGAACTCCTACAATGAGCAGTTCTTC
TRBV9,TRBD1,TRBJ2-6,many,CASSPGQGSGANVLTF,TGTGCCAGCAGCCCGGGACAGGGCTCTGGGGCCAACGTCCTGACTTTC
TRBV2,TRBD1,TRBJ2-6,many,CASSETGVGANVLTF,TGTGCCAGCAGTGAGACAGGGGTCGGGGCCAACGTCCTGACTTTC
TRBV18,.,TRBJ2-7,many,CASSPIRDYEQYF,TGTGCCAGCTCACCTATTAGGGACTACGAGCAGTACTTC
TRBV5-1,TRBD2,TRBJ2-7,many,CSSSLISGVAEQYF,TGCTCCAGCAGCTTGATTAGCGGGGTCGCCGAGCAGTACTTC
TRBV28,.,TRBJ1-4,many,CASTGFNEKLFF,TGTGCCAGCACAGGGTTTAATGAAAAACTGTTTTTT
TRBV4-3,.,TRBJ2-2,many,CASSQDLPEYTGELFF,TGCGCCAGCAGCCAAGACTTACCGGAATACACCGGGGAGCTGTTTTTT
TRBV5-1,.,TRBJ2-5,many,CASKGDGYQETQYF,TGCGCCAGCAAAGGTGATGGGTACCAAGAGACCCAGTACTTC
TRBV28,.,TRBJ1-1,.,CASSQIPGRLSEAFF,TGTGCCAGCAGTCAAATCCCAGGGAGGCTCTCTGAAGCTTTCTTT
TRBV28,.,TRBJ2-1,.,CASTPRRFYEQFF,TGTGCCAGCACCCCCCGGAGATTCTATGAGCAGTTCTTC